Listed below are T cell receptor beta chains from one sample, sequenced in a study of shared clonotypes between healthy human individuals. Sequencing was performed with immunoSEQ multiplex PCR; in TCRdb, only in-frame clones are kept and a portion is missing. The table lists around 2.1 million clones, about 93% of them singletons. The sample was naive CD8+ T cells from PBMCs. These receptors came from a man between 18 and 35 years old in good health. Some clones in this sample may be carry-over from other donors' samples. CDR3s include the opening cysteine and the closing phenylalanine or tryptophan. Fields, in order: V gene, CDR3 protein.

>TRBV29-1
CSVRGIIAGANEQFF
>TRBV10-1
CASSEDGTHREQYF
>TRBV4-3
CASSQGSGLSTDTQYF
>TRBV9
CASSAAPWNTEAFF
>TRBV5-1
CASSLGWTGGLYEQYF
>TRBV28
CASSFSLSSYEQYF
>TRBV4-3
CASSQDRRTIGNQPQHF
>TRBV4-2
CASSPDQTEAFF
>TRBV9
CASSVGGDSYEQYF
>TRBV6-5
CASSYSNSDNEQFF
>TRBV5-1
CASTDRDEAFF
>TRBV27
CASSTGQGFHEQYF
>TRBV2
CASRPAGVTGSYEQYF
>TRBV9
CASSATDTARSPYNEQFF
>TRBV7-9
CASSLGQGGTRSGYTF
>TRBV2
CASSGDIGESDSNQPQHF
>TRBV28
CASTGLADSYEQYF
>TRBV10-2
CAARGGDKNIQYF
>TRBV9
CASSYGHNEQFF
>TRBV7-8
CASSLVASGNYEQYF
>TRBV6-5
CASSYSTRNTGELFF
>TRBV11-2
CASSLRVRGFYEQYF
>TRBV6-1
CASSDPWTGGSYNSPLHF
>TRBV5-1
CASSLDVGNSYNEQFF
>TRBV6-1
CASRYLAVRYEQYF
>TRBV19
CASSRGEGWTEAFF
>TRBV2
CASSAAGVTDTQYF
>TRBV10-3
CAISESPLGGGNSPLHF
>TRBV9
CASSPTRLPGQGAEGYTF
>TRBV6-1
CASSERTSGPGDTQYF
>TRBV5-1
CASSLVGGLPLHEQYF
>TRBV6-6
CASKTGGAGELFF
>TRBV7-9
CASSPHLAGNNYEQYF
>TRBV29-1
CSVLQGIYGYTF
>TRBV11-1
CASSLDGSLYGYTF
>TRBV5-1
CASSLEALAGPSYEQYF
>TRBV30
CAWSVGSPEQYF
>TRBV27
CASSLGQMNTEAFF
>TRBV10-3
CAISDPGYNEQFF
>TRBV19
CASSNQGQTNEKLFF
>TRBV6-5
CASSTGTLKGYTF
>TRBV6-5
CASSYLSGGRTEAFF
>TRBV27
CASSHGQGYEQYF
>TRBV5-1
CASSLLGRGNGYTF
>TRBV18
CASSPTGYIEAFF
>TRBV19
CASSILGTATDTQYF
>TRBV6-1
CASIPPDGRIYGYTF
>TRBV19
CASSSPGTSEDTQYF
>TRBV9
CASSGGTGNEKLFF
>TRBV27
CASSFTGHQPQHF
>TRBV28
CASSRPLAGASYNEQFF
>TRBV27
CASSLGPGNRRDEQYF
>TRBV7-9
CASSFSLVEAFF
>TRBV30
CAWSDLFREQFF
>TRBV2
CASTPLGAGWENIQYF
>TRBV7-9
CASSPSVGWVGEAFF
>TRBV27
CASSLRGSLYEQYF
>TRBV19
CASSIVRGSYNEQFF
>TRBV13
CASSLGSGANVLTF
>TRBV19
CARLQGAVTGELFF